Presented here are 13 T cell receptor beta chains from one specimen sequenced in a study of CD8+ T cells in alopecia areata. cDNA prepared by RNA extraction and subsequent reverse transcription served as the template for sequencing. This table comes from immunoSEQ multiplex PCR, and its TCRdb copy is limited to in-frame clones, with some not included. Of about 140,000 clones detected, about 60% appear once; the ten largest clones hold around 6.6%. Sequences were derived from CD4+ T cells sorted from blood, sampled at week 0. The source is a human donor with alopecia areata.

The genes are TRBV7-2 and TRBJ2-5; the D is unclear. Looked up from germline, CDR1 is SGHTA and CDR2 is FQGNSA. The V and J ends lost 3 bases and 6 bases respectively, with 17 bases between them. The CDR3 runs to 15 residues. CDR3 in amino acids: CASSLNRAGRKTQYF. In DNA, the CDR3 is TGTGCCAGCAGCTTGAATAGGGCCGGAAGAAAGACCCAGTACTTC.

The CDR3 sequence is CSVVRQNTEAFF. For the CDR3, the DNA is TGCAGCGTTGTTCGGCAGAACACTGAAGCTTTCTTT. The chain employs TRBV29-1 and TRBJ1-1; D is uncertain. V lost 4 bases and J 1 base, leaving 7 bases between the germline ends. Germline V gene sequence: CDR1 SQVTM, CDR2 ANQGSEA. The CDR3 sequence is 12 residues long.

J is TRBJ2-3 and V is TRBV20-1; D gene ambiguous. V lost 6 bases to trimming and J lost 4 bases, with 8 bases between them. The CDR3 has 11 amino acids. CDR1 DFQATT and CDR2 SNEGSKA come from the germline V gene (reference sequence). The DNA for the CDR3 is TGCAGTGCCAGTCCACCAGATACGCAGTATTTT. It encodes CSASPPDTQYF.

This clone was detected once. The rearrangement links TRBV29-1 to TRBJ2-7; D is perhaps TRBD1 (6 bases). V was pared by 2 bases and J by 6 bases, with 20 bases between. There are 15 residues in the CDR3. Germline V lookup: CDR1 SQVTM, CDR2 ANQGSEA. The CDR3 protein is CSVEIGGSRPREQYF. The CDR3 region has the DNA TGCAGCGTTGAAATTGGGGGCTCTCGTCCTCGCGAGCAGTACTTC.

This clone was counted a few times. The chain couples TRBV18 to TRBJ2-1, with 10 bases fitting TRBD2. The CDR3 covers 15 residues. Germline trimming cut 6 bases from V and 7 bases from J; bases unmatched to any gene: 9. CDR1 is KGHSH and CDR2 is LQKENI in the germline V gene. CDR3 nucleotide sequence: TGTGCCAGCTCTCCCGGGACTAGCGCTCGTAATGAGCAGTTCTTC. This encodes CASSPGTSARNEQFF.

V and J are TRBV7-2 and TRBJ1-6; D remains unclear. V was cut by 4 bases and J by 9 bases, with 7 bases left in between. This CDR3 region has 12 residues. Germline assignment: CDR1 SGHTA and CDR2 FQGNSA. The CDR3 DNA sequence: TGTGCCAGCAGCTCTCCCCCTTCACCCCTCCACTTT. It codes for CASSSPPSPLHF.

This chain joins TRBV5-6 and TRBJ2-6; 7 bases align to TRBD1. Germline lookup yields CDR1 SGHDT and CDR2 YYEEEE. The CDR3 extends over 15 amino acids. Unmatched junction bases numbered 4, after V lost 4 bases and J lost 3 bases. In DNA, the CDR3 is TGTGCCAGCAGCCCAACAGGGGTTGGGGCCAACGTCCTGACTTTC. It encodes CASSPTGVGANVLTF.

In nucleotides, the CDR3 is TGTGCCAGCATCGGGACGGGGAACACTGAAGCTTTCTTT. As protein: CASIGTGNTEAFF. The chain combines TRBV5-4 with TRBJ1-1; maybe TRBD1 (5 bases). V lost 6 bases to trimming and J lost 1 base, with 10 bases between them. Germline loops: CDR1 SGHNT, CDR2 YYREEE (reference sequence). The CDR3 spans 13 residues.

This chain connects TRBV7-2 to TRBJ1-6; 8 bases are a match to TRBD1. The V gene end was trimmed by 5 bases and the J gene end by 7 bases; junction bases not matched to a gene: 4. Germline V gene lookup returns CDR1 SGHTA and CDR2 FQGNSA. The CDR3 runs 14 residues. The CDR3 here is CASSPRDRNSPLHF. The CDR3 DNA follows: TGTGCCAGCAGCCCACGGGACAGGAATTCACCCCTCCACTTT.

The chain carries TRBV30 and TRBJ2-1; D is unresolved. Between the trimmed V and J ends, which lost 2 bases and 2 bases, there was a span of 10 bases. The CDR3 has 14 residues. Germline-derived CDR1 and CDR2 are GTSNPN and SVGIG (reference sequence). The CDR3 nucleotides are TGTGCCTGGAGTATCCGTAGCCCCTACAATGAGCAGTTCTTC. Translation: CAWSIRSPYNEQFF.

The chain combines TRBV11-2 with TRBJ1-4; 9 bases are a match to TRBD1. The ends lost 5 bases at V and 7 bases at J; junction bases unmatched: 8. CDR1 and CDR2 from the germline V gene are SGHAT and FQNNGV. CDR3 length: 15 residues. The CDR3 loop reads CASSTRQGGGEKLFF. Written as DNA, the CDR3 is TGTGCCAGCAGCACGAGACAGGGGGGTGGTGAAAAACTGTTTTTT.

This clone has only a few counts. The rearrangement uses TRBV6-6 and TRBJ2-2; 7 nucleotides match TRBD2. CDR3 length equals 16 residues. Germline CDR1 is MNHNY and CDR2 is SVGAGI (reference sequence). The J segment lost 0 bases and the V segment lost 7 bases, leaving 8 bases of the junction unmatched. DNA for the CDR3: TGTGCCAGCACGGGCCTTGGGGGGGCGAACACCGGGGAGCTGTTTTTT. It encodes CASTGLGGANTGELFF.

The J gene is TRBJ2-5, the V gene TRBV20-1, with unresolved D. The CDR3 has 10 amino acids. V was trimmed by 4 bases and J by 1 base, leaving 1 base between them. Germline CDR1 is DFQATT and CDR2 is SNEGSKA (reference sequence). As DNA, the CDR3 is TGCAGTGCTATCCAAGAGACCCAGTACTTC. It encodes CSAIQETQYF.